The TCR beta chain under discussion was sequenced for a study of T cells in localized non-small cell lung cancer. Libraries were prepared by immunoSEQ multiplex PCR; TCRdb keeps only in-frame clonotypes and omits some of them. Here the sample spans over 35,000 clones, about four fifths being singletons. Study outcomes and limitations: Appearing in adjacent lung were a median around 60 of the top 100 tumor clones. Exceeding tumor, uninvolved adjacent lung had the highest T cell clonality. Density of T cells in blood, when higher, went with longer overall survival. Without multi-region sequencing, intratumor heterogeneity could not be excluded.

The V end lost 3 bases, the J end lost 0 bases, and 12 bases lay between the germline ends. The germline V gene has CDR1 KGHSH and CDR2 LQKENI. The CDR3 consists of 17 residues. Comment on this clone: Its antigen is as yet unknown.

This chain uses TRBV18 with TRBJ2-6; D might be TRBD1 (6 bases). Sequenced material: peripheral blood mononuclear cells, taken before any cancer treatment. This sequence was found in a male donor aged 60 or over with stage II lung adenocarcinoma. The DNA for the CDR3 is TGTGCCAGCTCACCTTGGACAGAAAGCTCTGGGGCCAACGTCCTGACTTTC. The encoded protein is CASSPWTESSGANVLTF.